The present TCR beta chain was sequenced within a study of control samples from healthy donors and cancer patients. Profiled with immunoSEQ multiplex PCR; TCRdb holds only in-frame clones, not every one. The sample comprises under 80,000 clones, 93% of which are singletons, and around 1.3% rests with the top ten. The source material was PBMCs. The sequence was collected from a woman aged 40 to 49 with lung cancer.

The CDR3 sequence: CASSSGSSYNEQFF. The CDR3 coding sequence is TGCGCCAGCAGCTCAGGGAGCTCCTACAATGAGCAGTTCTTC. The chain uses TRBV5-1 and TRBJ2-1; either TRBD1 or TRBD2 may fit D (5 bases each). V was trimmed by 3 bases and J by 0 bases, leaving 7 bases between them. The CDR3 extends over 14 amino acids. Germline V gene lookup returns CDR1 SGHRS and CDR2 YFSETQ.